The T cell receptor (beta chain) described here comes from a study of early T cells in non-severe SARS-CoV-2 infection. Whole-study context: The chains were unpaired, and the sequenced material was bulk RNA from unsorted whole blood. Study outcomes and limitations: Sequences matched to VDJdb favored anti-spike CD8 responses, while private and CD4 specificities were missed.

Each cDNA molecule carried a unique molecular identifier. TCRdb called the 5' RACE reads again in MiXCR, with one record for every CDR3 protein. The sample has approximately 65,000 distinct CDR3 sequences, 9.5% to 13% seen once. The table lists this clonotype with many counts. Its antigen remains unknown. The CDR3 contains 13 residues. V lost 6 bases and J lost 7, with 13 bases in between. This receptor was identified in an adult who was a healthcare worker with PCR-confirmed SARS-CoV-2 infection or an uninfected control (not recorded which). The chain uses TRBV12-3 or TRBV12-4 and TRBJ2-1; TRBD2 is a possible D gene (6 bases). Sequenced material: whole blood. The CDR3 here is CASSTGTGNEQFF. The DNA for the CDR3 is TGTGCCAGCAGCACCGGGACTGGGAATGAGCAGTTCTTC.